The 27 T cell receptor beta chains listed next were all sequenced from one sample in a study of T cells after posttransplantation cyclophosphamide. Profiled with immunoSEQ multiplex PCR; TCRdb holds only in-frame clones, not every one. The sample carries approximately 22,000 clones, roughly 70% recorded once. Sample: memory CD4+ T cells sorted from PBMCs. The receptors originated from a woman aged 60-75 years in good health, CMV-negative, and a related stem cell transplant donor.

The chain has TRBV6-1 and TRBJ2-6, with 8 bases that match TRBD1. This CDR3 spans 16 amino acids. After removal of 3 bases from V and 2 bases from J, the junction contained 3 bases not matched to a gene. Germline V gene data show CDR1 as MNHNS and CDR2 as SASEGT. The CDR3 region has the DNA TGTGCCAGCAGTGACTGGACAGGGACTGGGGCCAACGTCCTGACTTTC. Its translation is CASSDWTGTGANVLTF.

J is TRBJ1-5 and V is TRBV28, with a weak D call TRBD1 (5 bases). V was clipped by 3 bases and J by 4 bases, with 19 bases between them. Germline V gives CDR1 MDHEN, CDR2 SYDVKM. There are 17 residues in the CDR3. As DNA, the CDR3 is TGTGCCAGCAGTTTTGACTTAGGTAGGGGTCGGAATCAGCCCCAGCATTTT. It is translated as CASSFDLGRGRNQPQHF. Supplemented by reference TRBV28 and TRBJ1-5, the full variable domain reads DVKVTQSSRYLVKRTGEKVFLECVQDMDHENMFWYRQDPGLGLRLIYFSYDVKMKEKGDIPEGYSVSREKKERFSLILESASTNQTSMYLCASSFDLGRGRNQPQHFGDGTRLSIL.

A single count supports this clone. The rearrangement joins TRBV4-3 to TRBJ2-1, with TRBD1 as a possible D gene (6 bases). The CDR3 runs 15 residues. Trimming removed 4 bases from V and 4 bases from J, with 14 bases in between. Per the germline V gene, CDR1 is LGHNA and CDR2 is YSLEER. This CDR3 is CASSRGDGQYNEQFF. CDR3 DNA: TGCGCCAGCAGCCGAGGCGACGGACAGTACAATGAGCAGTTCTTC.

This chain links TRBV18 with TRBJ1-4, with no clear D. The germline V and J ends were trimmed by 3 bases and 0 bases, with 14 bases remaining between them. The germline gives CDR1 KGHSH, CDR2 LQKENI. The CDR3 length is 17 residues. CDR3 sequence reads: CASSPFRGAATNEKLFF. The CDR3 DNA follows: TGTGCCAGCTCACCTTTCCGGGGTGCAGCAACTAATGAAAAACTGTTTTTT.

The DNA for the CDR3 is TGTGCCAGCAGCCCTGCCCCGACTGGGTACAATGAGCAGTTCTTC. Its protein product is CASSPAPTGYNEQFF. The chain links TRBV7-3 to TRBJ2-1; no clear D. Deletions cut 5 bases from V and 4 bases from J, with 15 bases between. The CDR3 extends over 15 amino acids. Germline V gives CDR1 SGHTA, CDR2 FQGTGA.

The chain joins TRBV11-1 to TRBJ1-4; D call uncertain. V was cut by 4 bases and J by 7 bases, with 19 bases left in between. CDR3 length: 16 residues. Germline CDR1 reads SGHAT; CDR2 reads FQDESV (reference sequence). CDR3 amino acids: CASSSEGGLVGEKLFF. CDR3 bases: TGTGCCAGCAGCTCTGAAGGAGGGCTGGTCGGTGAAAAACTGTTTTTT.

CDR3 sequence reads: CASSYRGQGRQPQHF. The CDR3 region has the DNA TGTGCCAGCAGTTATAGGGGACAGGGGCGTCAGCCCCAGCATTTT. V is TRBV6-6 and J is TRBJ1-5; 10 nucleotides align to TRBD1. The CDR3 consists of 15 residues. The germline V gene has CDR1 MNHNY and CDR2 SVGAGI (reference sequence). The J segment lost 6 bases and the V segment lost 3 bases, leaving 5 bases of the junction unmatched.

This chain uses TRBV28 with TRBJ2-1; a weak D match, TRBD2 (7 bases). Germline loops: CDR1 MDHEN, CDR2 SYDVKM. Between the trimmed V and J ends, which lost 6 bases and 5 bases, there was a span of 23 bases. The CDR3 covers 17 residues. The CDR3 coding sequence is TGTGCCAGCAGGTCAATGGCGGGGGCGAACATTGACAATGAGCAGTTCTTC. Amino acids: CASRSMAGANIDNEQFF.

The genes are TRBV19 and TRBJ2-1; 12 bases map to TRBD2. Germline V gene data show CDR1 as LNHDA and CDR2 as SQIVND (reference sequence). This CDR3 is 18 amino acids long. Unmatched junction bases numbered 14, after V lost 6 bases and J lost 5 bases. For the CDR3, the DNA is TGTGCCAGTAGCAGACTAGCGGGAGCCGGGTCATGGGACAATGAGCAGTTCTTC. Translation gives CASSRLAGAGSWDNEQFF.

The rearrangement joins TRBV6-5 to TRBJ2-7; TRBD2 agrees at 8 bases. Germline V lookup: CDR1 MNHEY, CDR2 SVGAGI. The CDR3 has 14 amino acids. Trimming removed 6 bases from V and 2 bases from J; junction bases left unmatched: 6. CDR3 loop: CASSRPGLAYEQYF. The CDR3 coding sequence is TGTGCCAGCAGCCGCCCGGGACTAGCCTACGAGCAGTACTTC.

The chain couples TRBV6-6 to TRBJ2-7, with a tentative D call TRBD2 (6 bases). The germline V and J ends were trimmed by 2 bases and 0 bases, with 14 bases remaining between them. The CDR3 sequence is 16 residues long. Germline V gene sequence: CDR1 MNHNY, CDR2 SVGAGI (reference sequence). The CDR3 region is CASSYGGGGSSYEQYF. The CDR3 DNA reads as TGTGCCAGCAGTTACGGGGGTGGAGGGAGCTCCTACGAGCAGTACTTC.

This chain joins TRBV2 and TRBJ2-1, with 10 positions matching TRBD2. Looked up from germline, CDR1 is SNHLY and CDR2 is FYNNEI. The trim removed 6 bases at V and 6 bases at J, leaving 11 bases unmatched. This CDR3 is 16 amino acids long. CDR3 DNA: TGTGCCAGCAGGTTTTCCTTCACTAGCGGGGTCAATGAGCAGTTCTTC. This sequence encodes CASRFSFTSGVNEQFF.

The chain is built from TRBV19 and TRBJ1-1, with 9 bases matching TRBD1. This CDR3 spans 12 amino acids. With 9 bases clipped from V and 6 bases from J, the junction kept 5 bases outside the gene matches. Per germline, CDR1 LNHDA and CDR2 SQIVND (reference sequence). CDR3 DNA sequence: TGTGCCAGCCGGGACAGGGATGCTGAAGCTTTCTTT. Translation gives CASRDRDAEAFF.

The V and J genes are TRBV5-1 and TRBJ1-6; D unresolved. Germline lookup yields CDR1 SGHRS and CDR2 YFSETQ. V lost 4 bases to trimming and J lost 0 bases, with 17 bases between them. This CDR3 region has 18 residues. This chain's CDR3 is CASSNSGSAFSYNSPLHF. CDR3 in DNA: TGCGCCAGCAGCAACTCCGGGTCAGCTTTCTCCTATAATTCACCCCTCCACTTT.

V gene TRBV10-3 combines with J gene TRBJ2-3; D remains unclear. Germline CDR1 and CDR2: ENHRY and SYGVKD. The CDR3 covers 15 residues. With 2 bases removed from V and 2 bases from J, the gap between germline ends came to 11 bases. The DNA of the CDR3 is TGTGCCATCAGTGAGGGTATACTACCCACAGATACGCAGTATTTT. Translation: CAISEGILPTDTQYF.

The V gene is TRBV7-2, the J gene TRBJ1-4; no clear D. The ends were cut back, 5 bases at V and 3 bases at J, with 10 bases in the middle. The CDR3 covers 14 residues. Germline V gives CDR1 SGHTA, CDR2 FQGNSA. CDR3 sequence reads: CASSPSGANEKLFF. CDR3 DNA: TGTGCCAGCAGCCCCTCCGGGGCTAATGAAAAACTGTTTTTT.

The gene calls are TRBV14 and TRBJ1-6; tentative D call: TRBD1 (5 bases). V was cut by 3 bases and J by 0 bases, with 9 bases left in between. The germline V gene has CDR1 SGHDN and CDR2 FVKESK. The CDR3 contains 16 residues. The CDR3 DNA sequence: TGTGCCAGCAGCCAGCGACAGAGCTCCTATAATTCACCCCTCCACTTT. Protein: CASSQRQSSYNSPLHF.

The V gene is TRBV4-1, the J gene TRBJ1-6, with 7 positions matching TRBD1. This CDR3 region has 15 residues. The germline V gene has CDR1 MGHRA and CDR2 YSYEKL. The ends lost 1 base at V and 5 bases at J; junction bases unmatched: 2. The DNA of the CDR3 is TGCGCCAGCAGCCAAGTGACAGGGAATAATTCACCCCTCCACTTT. Translation: CASSQVTGNNSPLHF.

Here the CDR3 reads CASSPTYEQYF. CDR3 bases: TGTGCCAGCAGTCCCACCTACGAGCAGTACTTC. The genes are TRBV2 and TRBJ2-7; D gene unclear. The CDR3 loop spans 11 amino acids. Germline loops: CDR1 SNHLY, CDR2 FYNNEI. Between the trimmed V and J ends, which lost 5 bases and 2 bases, there was a span of 4 bases.

The V and J genes are TRBV7-2 and TRBJ2-2; D might be TRBD1 (5 bases). The CDR3 is 15 amino acids. V was pared by 2 bases and J by 4 bases, with 11 bases between. The germline gives CDR1 SGHTA, CDR2 FQGNSA. CDR3 residues: CASSLIGAVTGELFF. The CDR3 DNA follows: TGTGCCAGCAGCTTAATAGGGGCCGTCACCGGGGAGCTGTTTTTT.

The chain joins TRBV29-1 to TRBJ1-1; D ambiguous. The CDR3 sequence is 12 residues long. Trimming shortened V by 7 bases and J by 1 base, and 10 bases separated the two germline ends. In germline, CDR1 is SQVTM, CDR2 ANQGSEA. The CDR3 nucleotides are TGCAGCGCTAAACCGAGGAACACTGAAGCTTTCTTT. This codes for CSAKPRNTEAFF.

The chain joins TRBV21-1 to TRBJ1-1; the table's D call TRBD1 went unverified against the DNA. TRBV21-1 is reported as a pseudogene. CDR3 length: 19 amino acids. The chain's CDR3 is CASSKVKPGGLYMNTEAFF. CDR3 sequence (DNA): TGTGCCAGCAGCAAAGTTAAGCCAGGGGGACTTTACATGAACACTGAAGCTTTCTTT.

CDR3 in amino acids: CASTPGRGDTEAFF. CDR3 DNA sequence: TGTGCCAGCACCCCGGGCCGGGGGGACACTGAAGCTTTCTTT. The chain is built from TRBV6-5 and TRBJ1-1; weak D call: TRBD1 (5 bases). The germline gives CDR1 MNHEY, CDR2 SVGAGI. The CDR3 spans 14 residues. The germline V and J ends were trimmed by 7 bases and 3 bases, with 15 bases remaining between them.

V usage is TRBV19 and J usage is TRBJ2-3; 7 bases map to TRBD1. The CDR3 runs 14 residues. After removal of 8 bases from V and 7 bases from J, the junction contained 12 bases not matched to a gene. Germline V gene sequence: CDR1 LNHDA, CDR2 SQIVND (reference sequence). The DNA for the CDR3 is TGTGCCAGTCCCAGGACAGGTGGGATGAATACGCAGTATTTT. It codes for CASPRTGGMNTQYF.

The rearrangement links TRBV6-5 to TRBJ1-6; 7 bases match TRBD1. The CDR3 covers 16 residues. The V gene end was trimmed by 1 base and the J gene end by 4 bases; junction bases not matched to a gene: 4. CDR1 and CDR2 from the germline V gene are MNHEY and SVGAGI. The CDR3 coding sequence is TGTGCCAGCAGTTACTGGCAGGGGGGATATAATTCACCCCTCCACTTT. Translation: CASSYWQGGYNSPLHF.

The CDR3 spells CASSDVGTEAFF. The CDR3 coding sequence is TGCGCCAGCAGTGATGTCGGGACTGAAGCTTTCTTT. The chain joins TRBV10-1 to TRBJ1-1; no reliable D call. V was cut by 3 bases and J by 5 bases, with 7 bases left in between. Germline CDR1 and CDR2: WNHNN and SYGVQD (reference sequence). This CDR3 has 12 amino acids.

This CDR3 is CASRPERGYSYEQYF. The CDR3 DNA reads as TGTGCCAGCAGGCCGGAGCGGGGGTACTCCTACGAGCAGTACTTC. The gene calls are TRBV28 and TRBJ2-7, with 8 bases lining up with TRBD2. The V gene's germline CDR1 is MDHEN and CDR2 SYDVKM. The CDR3 loop spans 15 amino acids. V shed 6 bases, J shed 0 bases, and the junction held 7 bases outside the gene matches.